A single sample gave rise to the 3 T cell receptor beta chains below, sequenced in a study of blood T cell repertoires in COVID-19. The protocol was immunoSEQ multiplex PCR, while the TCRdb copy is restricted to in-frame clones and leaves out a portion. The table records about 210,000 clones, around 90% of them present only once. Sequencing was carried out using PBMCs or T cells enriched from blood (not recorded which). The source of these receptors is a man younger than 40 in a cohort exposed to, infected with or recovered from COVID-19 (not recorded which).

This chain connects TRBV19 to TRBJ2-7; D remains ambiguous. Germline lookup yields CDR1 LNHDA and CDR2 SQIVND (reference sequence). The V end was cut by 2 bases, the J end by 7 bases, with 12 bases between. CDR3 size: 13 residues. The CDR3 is CASSISVAREQYF. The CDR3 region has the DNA TGTGCCAGTAGTATATCGGTCGCTCGGGAGCAGTACTTC.

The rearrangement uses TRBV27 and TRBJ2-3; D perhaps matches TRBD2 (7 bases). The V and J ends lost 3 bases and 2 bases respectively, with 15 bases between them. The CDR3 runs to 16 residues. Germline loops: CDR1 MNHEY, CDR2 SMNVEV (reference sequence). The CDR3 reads CASSFGGPPNTDTQYF. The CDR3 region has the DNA TGTGCCAGCAGTTTCGGGGGGCCCCCAAACACAGATACGCAGTATTTT.

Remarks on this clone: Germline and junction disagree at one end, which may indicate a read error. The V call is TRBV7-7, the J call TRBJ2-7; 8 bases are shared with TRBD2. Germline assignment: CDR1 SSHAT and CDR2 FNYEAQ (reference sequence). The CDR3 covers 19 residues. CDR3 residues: CASSLAGLVIRGWLYEQYF. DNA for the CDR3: TGTGCTAGCAGCTTAGCGGGACTCGTCATACGGGGGTGGCTTTACGAGCAGTACTTC.